The present TCR beta chain was sequenced within a study of blood T cell repertoires in COVID-19. About the study: T cells, B-cell-depleted T cells, or PBMCs provided the cDNA or gDNA that served as material.

V was shortened by 3 bases and J by 5 bases, with 14 bases between the two germline ends. From germline, CDR1 is SGHTS and CDR2 YDEGEE. The CDR3 extends over 14 amino acids. In this sample, this clone turned up a few times. Clones were read by immunoSEQ multiplex PCR, and TCRdb kept only the in-frame ones, dropping some. Of some 55,000 clones in the sample, around 87% were seen once. The TCR was taken from a man aged 55 to 69 with acute or convalescent COVID-19. Input material: peripheral blood. This chain joins TRBV5-8 and TRBJ2-5, with D possibly TRBD2 on 6 matching bases. CDR3 bases: TGTGCCAGCAGCTCGGGACTGGAAGTGGAGACCCAGTACTTC. Encoded protein: CASSSGLEVETQYF.